This TCR beta chain was captured in a study of T-cell reconstitution after alpha-beta-depleted transplantation in children (dated by TCRdb to 2016 to 2018). About the investigation overall: Using TCR repertoire profiling, the study quantitatively followed how T-cell immune reconstitution unfolded in children after TCRalphabeta/CD19-depleted allogeneic hematopoietic cell transplantation.

About this clonotype itself: Its cognate antigen has yet to be identified. No qualities accompany the bases; no much larger clone lies one base away.

From a lookup of the germline V gene, CDR1 and CDR2 are SNHLY and FYNNEI. Taken from cysteine to phenylalanine, the CDR3 has 12 residues. Only the CDR3 DNA stays, 36 bases, in frame from base 1. V and J are truncated by 8 bases and 7 bases respectively, leaving an intervening sequence of 11 bases. Library creation used PCR. Sequenced on an Illumina HiSeq 2500. Molecular barcoding was employed in the preparation of TCR libraries, with unique molecular identifiers being used to normalize TCRbeta repertoire quantification. The public sequencing data were trimmed at Q25 with fastp and processed into clonotypes with MiXCR by TCRdb, which kept only in-frame beta chains. Every CDR3 protein is listed once, alongside the most common genes and DNA of its rows. This sample has about 400,000 distinct CDR3 sequences in its table, and about 20% of those were observed once. The ten most abundant clones make up around 3.9% of the sample.

This chain is built from TRBV2 and TRBJ2-2; TRBD2 is a weak D gene call, 7 bases matching. The specimen was PBMCs from the stem cell graft donor, collected from the stem cell graft. The sequence was collected from a human donor who donated a stem cell graft to a child with acute myeloid leukemia. CDR3 protein: CASGRGIGELFF. The DNA sequence follows: TGTGCCAGCGGGAGGGGGATCGGGGAGCTGTTTTTT. Extended through the reference TRBV2 and TRBJ2-2 proteins, this CDR3 yields the full variable domain: EPEVTQTPSHQVTQMGQEVILRCVPISNHLYFYWYRQILGQKVEFLVSFYNNEISEKSEIFDDQFSVERPDGSNFTLKIRSTKLEDSAMYFCASGRGIGELFFGEGSRLTVL.